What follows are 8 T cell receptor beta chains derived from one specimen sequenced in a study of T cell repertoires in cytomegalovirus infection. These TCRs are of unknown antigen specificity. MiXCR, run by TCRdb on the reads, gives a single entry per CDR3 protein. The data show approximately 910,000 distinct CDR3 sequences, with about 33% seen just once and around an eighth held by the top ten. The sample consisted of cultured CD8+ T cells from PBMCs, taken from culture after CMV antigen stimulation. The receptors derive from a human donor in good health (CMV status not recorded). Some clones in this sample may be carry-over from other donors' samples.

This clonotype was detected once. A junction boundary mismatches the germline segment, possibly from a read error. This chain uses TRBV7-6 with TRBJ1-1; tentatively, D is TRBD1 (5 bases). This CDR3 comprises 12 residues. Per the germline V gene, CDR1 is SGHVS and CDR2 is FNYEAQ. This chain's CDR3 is CVSSLAGAEAFF. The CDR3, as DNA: TGTGTCAGCAGCTTAGCCGGGGCGGAAGCTTTCTTT. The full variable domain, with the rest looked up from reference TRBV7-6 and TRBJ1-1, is GAGVSQSPRYKVTKRGQDVALRCDPISGHVSLYWYRQALGQGPEFLTYFNYEAQQDKSGLPNDRFSAERPEGSISTLTIQRTEQRDSAMYRCVSSLAGAEAFFGQGTRLTVV.

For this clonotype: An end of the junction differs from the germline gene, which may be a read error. The CDR3 loop reads CVSSLSLVQPQHF. The CDR3 coding sequence is TGTGTCAGCAGTTTAAGCTTGGTTCAGCCCCAGCATTTT. The chain carries TRBV12-3 or TRBV12-4 and TRBJ1-5; D remains unclear. The length of the CDR3 is 13 residues.

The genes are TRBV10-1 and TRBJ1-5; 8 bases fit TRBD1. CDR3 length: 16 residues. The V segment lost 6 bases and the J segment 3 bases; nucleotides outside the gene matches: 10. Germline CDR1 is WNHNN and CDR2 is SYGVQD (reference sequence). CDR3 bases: TGCGCCAGCAGCTGCCGACGGACAGGGCACAATCAGCCCCAGCATTTT. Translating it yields CASSCRRTGHNQPQHF.

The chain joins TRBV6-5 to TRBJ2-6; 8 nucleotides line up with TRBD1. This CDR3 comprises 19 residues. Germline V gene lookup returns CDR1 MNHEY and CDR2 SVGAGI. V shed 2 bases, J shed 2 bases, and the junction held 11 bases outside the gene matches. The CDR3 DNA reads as TGTGCCAGCAGTTACACAAACCCGACAGGGGCCCCTGGGGCCAACGTCCTGACTTTC. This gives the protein CASSYTNPTGAPGANVLTF.

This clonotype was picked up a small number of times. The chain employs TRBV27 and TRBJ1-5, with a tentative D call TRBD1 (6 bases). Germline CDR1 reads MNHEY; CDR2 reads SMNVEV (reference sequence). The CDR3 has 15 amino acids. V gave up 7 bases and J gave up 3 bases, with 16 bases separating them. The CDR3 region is CASTSLTGNNQPQHF. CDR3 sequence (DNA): TGTGCCAGCACCTCCCTGACAGGAAACAATCAGCCCCAGCATTTT.

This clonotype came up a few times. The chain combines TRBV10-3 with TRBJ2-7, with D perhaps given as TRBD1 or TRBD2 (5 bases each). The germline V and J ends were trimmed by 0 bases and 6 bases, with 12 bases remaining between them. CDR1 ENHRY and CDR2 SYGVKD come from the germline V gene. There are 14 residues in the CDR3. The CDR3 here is CAISESSRGAEQYV. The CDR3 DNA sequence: TGTGCCATCAGTGAGTCTAGTCGAGGGGCCGAGCAGTACGTC.

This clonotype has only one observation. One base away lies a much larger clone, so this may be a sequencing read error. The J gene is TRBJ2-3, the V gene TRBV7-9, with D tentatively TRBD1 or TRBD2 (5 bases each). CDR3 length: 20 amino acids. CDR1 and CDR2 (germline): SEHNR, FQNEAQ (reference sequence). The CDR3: CVSSSPATLGVTISTDTQYF. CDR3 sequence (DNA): TGTGTCAGCAGCTCCCCCGCGACGTTGGGGGTCACAATTAGCACAGATACGCAGTATTTT.

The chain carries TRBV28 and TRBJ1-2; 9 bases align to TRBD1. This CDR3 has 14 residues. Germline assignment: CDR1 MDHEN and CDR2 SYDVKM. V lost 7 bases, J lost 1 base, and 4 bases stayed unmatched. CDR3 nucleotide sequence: TGTGCCAGCATCTTGACAGGGGGTAACTATGGCTACACCTTC. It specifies CASILTGGNYGYTF.